This T cell receptor beta chain derives from a study of cytomegalovirus exposure and HLA in healthy donors. General observations from the study: There were some public TCRs occurring in many donors, but most TCR sequences were rare.

Profiled with immunoSEQ multiplex PCR; TCRdb holds only in-frame clones, not every one. The data contain just over 20,000 clones, about 97% of them singletons. Comment on this clone: Its antigen is as yet unknown.

The CDR3 sequence is 16 residues long. Trimming took 5 bases from V and 3 from J; bases not matched to a gene: 10. CDR1 and CDR2 (germline): SGHTS, YDEGEE. Sequencing was performed on PBMCs. The chain carries TRBV5-8 and TRBJ1-5; 8 bases fit TRBD1. This TCR derives from a man under 40 in good health and CMV-seropositive. CDR3 nucleotides: TGTGCCAGCAGTTATACGACAGGGGCTTCCAATCAGCCCCAGCATTTT. As protein: CASSYTTGASNQPQHF.